One sample yielded the 27 T cell receptor beta chains listed below, sequenced in a study of OX40 agonist ivuxolimab in advanced cancers. TCRdb's copy holds only in-frame clones and misses some; the assay was immunoSEQ multiplex PCR. The sample lists 50,000 to 65,000 clones; roughly 86% were seen once. The material sequenced was CD4+ or CD8+ T cells sorted from blood, taken in a trial of the OX40 agonist ivuxolimab. These receptor sequences come from an adult with an advanced solid tumor such as melanoma, head and neck, liver or kidney cancer.

V is TRBV6-6 and J is TRBJ2-7; D is tentatively TRBD1 or TRBD2 (5 bases each). The CDR3 sequence is 13 residues long. Germline CDR1 is MNHNY and CDR2 is SVGAGI (reference sequence). The V gene lost 5 bases and the J gene lost 5 bases, with 13 bases spanning the gap. CDR3 loop: CASSPWGSDEQYF. CDR3 nucleotides: TGTGCCAGCAGTCCCTGGGGGAGTGACGAGCAGTACTTC.

The rearrangement uses TRBV6-5 and TRBJ2-7, with TRBD1 matching 8 bases. CDR1 is MNHEY, CDR2 SVGAGI, per germline. After removal of 4 bases from V and 7 bases from J, the junction contained 15 bases not matched to a gene. The CDR3 loop spans 16 amino acids. CDR3 sequence: CASSSIGVYRGSEQYF. The CDR3 coding sequence is TGTGCCAGCAGTTCTATAGGGGTCTACAGGGGGTCTGAGCAGTACTTC.

The J gene is TRBJ1-5, the V gene TRBV6-5; D is possibly TRBD1 (6 bases). CDR3 length: 12 residues. Deletions cut 5 bases from V and 7 bases from J, with 9 bases between. Germline lookup yields CDR1 MNHEY and CDR2 SVGAGI. CDR3 sequence (DNA): TGTGCCAGCAGTACAGGGTTCCAGCCCCAGCATTTT. Translated, it gives CASSTGFQPQHF.

This rearrangement joins TRBV5-1 to TRBJ1-4, with D uncertain. The CDR3 is made up of 13 amino acids. V was pared by 0 bases and J by 8 bases, with 8 bases between. CDR1 SGHRS and CDR2 YFSETQ come from the germline V gene. The CDR3: CASSLGSPEKLFF. CDR3 DNA: TGCGCCAGCAGCTTGGGGAGCCCGGAAAAACTGTTTTTT.

The chain recombines TRBV7-2 with TRBJ2-4; 8 bases match TRBD1. V dropped 1 base and J dropped 7; count of bases not matched to a gene: 9. Germline V gene lookup returns CDR1 SGHTA and CDR2 FQGNSA. This CDR3 region has 16 residues. The CDR3 loop is CASSLVGQGTGNIQYF. CDR3 bases: TGTGCCAGCAGCTTAGTAGGACAGGGAACGGGGAACATTCAGTACTTC.

The chain recombines TRBV2 with TRBJ1-1; TRBD1 matches 7 bases. Germline lookup yields CDR1 SNHLY and CDR2 FYNNEI. V shed 5 bases and J 3 bases; nucleotides not matched to a gene: 6. The CDR3 covers 14 residues. The CDR3 DNA follows: TGTGCCAGCAGTCGAGACAGGGATGACACTGAAGCTTTCTTT. Amino acid sequence: CASSRDRDDTEAFF.

This sequence joins TRBV2 and TRBJ2-1; D may be TRBD1 (6 bases). This CDR3 region has 14 residues. With 3 bases removed from V and 8 bases from J, the gap between germline ends came to 14 bases. Per germline, CDR1 SNHLY and CDR2 FYNNEI. The CDR3 protein is CASSDKQGGHEQFF. CDR3 bases: TGTGCCAGCAGTGATAAACAGGGTGGTCATGAGCAGTTCTTC.

V usage is TRBV5-6 and J usage is TRBJ1-5; D is unresolved. Trimming removed 1 base at V and 0 bases at J, with 11 bases between. Germline CDR1 is SGHDT and CDR2 is YYEEEE. CDR3 length: 16 amino acids. The CDR3 nucleotides are TGTGCCAGCAGCTTGAATGGGTATTATAGCAATCAGCCCCAGCATTTT. Protein: CASSLNGYYSNQPQHF.

V usage is TRBV6-6 and J usage is TRBJ1-2, with D possibly TRBD1 on 6 matching bases. The CDR3 has 14 amino acids. Germline V lookup: CDR1 MNHNY, CDR2 SVGAGI (reference sequence). Trimming took 5 bases from V and 8 from J, leaving 18 bases between them. The CDR3 region is CASSKDELGGGYTF. The CDR3 DNA follows: TGTGCCAGCAGTAAGGACGAGCTCGGGGGCGGCTACACCTTC.

The chain uses TRBV30 and TRBJ2-2; 13 bases map to TRBD2. CDR3 length: 14 amino acids. Germline assignment: CDR1 GTSNPN and CDR2 SVGIG (reference sequence). Unmatched junction bases numbered 4, after V lost 5 bases and J lost 7 bases. The CDR3 nucleotides are TGTGCCTGGGGCGGACTAGCGGGGGTCGGGGAGCTGTTTTTT. It specifies CAWGGLAGVGELFF.

The rearrangement uses TRBV7-3 and TRBJ2-1; TRBD1 aligns across 10 bases. Germline V gene data show CDR1 as SGHTA and CDR2 as FQGTGA. The CDR3 consists of 15 residues. The J segment lost 2 bases and the V segment lost 5 bases, leaving 3 bases of the junction unmatched. The CDR3 DNA is TGTGCCAGCAGCCAGGGACAGGGGCCCTACAATGAGCAGTTCTTC. It codes for CASSQGQGPYNEQFF.

The chain is built from TRBV15 and TRBJ2-5, with a possible D match to TRBD2 (7 bases). CDR3 length: 16 amino acids. Trimming removed 0 bases from V and 2 bases from J, with 13 bases in between. CDR1 and CDR2 from the germline V gene are LNHNV and YYDKDF (reference sequence). This chain's CDR3 is CATSRDVGGAQETQYF. The CDR3 nucleotides are TGTGCCACCAGCAGAGATGTAGGGGGGGCTCAAGAGACCCAGTACTTC.

The genes are TRBV6-5 and TRBJ1-2; TRBD1 aligns across 11 bases. The CDR3 spans 14 residues. Germline V gene data show CDR1 as MNHEY and CDR2 as SVGAGI. V lost 8 bases, J lost 4 bases, and 6 bases stayed unmatched. The CDR3 DNA reads as TGTGCCAGCGAGTCCGGGACAGGGGGCTATGGCTACACCTTC. Translating it yields CASESGTGGYGYTF.

This chain connects TRBV30 to TRBJ1-6; TRBD1 is a possible D gene (5 bases). Trimming removed 4 bases at V and 8 bases at J, with 12 bases between. Germline CDR1 is GTSNPN and CDR2 is SVGIG (reference sequence). This CDR3 has 13 amino acids. CDR3 nucleotides: TGTGCCTGGACTAGACAGTGGGATTCACCCCTCCACTTT. This sequence encodes CAWTRQWDSPLHF.

The chain employs TRBV13 and TRBJ1-5, with 7 bases identical to TRBD1. This CDR3 region has 15 residues. The V gene end was trimmed by 4 bases and the J gene end by 0 bases; junction bases not matched to a gene: 3. Germline V gives CDR1 PRHDT, CDR2 FYEKMQ (reference sequence). The CDR3 DNA reads as TGTGCCAGCAGCTCTCGGGACAGTAGCAATCAGCCCCAGCATTTT. This encodes CASSSRDSSNQPQHF.

The V gene is TRBV4-1, the J gene TRBJ2-7, with TRBD2 as a possible D gene (5 bases). The CDR3 loop spans 16 amino acids. Trimming shortened V by 1 base and J by 4 bases, and 17 bases separated the two germline ends. The germline gives CDR1 MGHRA, CDR2 YSYEKL. The CDR3 DNA is TGCGCCAGCAGCCAAGTTCTAGGGATTGGGAGATACGAGCAGTACTTC. This codes for CASSQVLGIGRYEQYF.

This CDR3 reads CSASPVVEAFF. CDR3 coding DNA: TGCAGTGCTAGTCCCGTTGTGGAAGCTTTCTTT. The chain links TRBV20-1 to TRBJ1-1; no firm D call. Looked up from germline, CDR1 is DFQATT and CDR2 is SNEGSKA (reference sequence). CDR3 length equals 11 residues. V gave up 3 bases and J gave up 8 bases, with 10 bases separating them.

CDR3 loop: CAWTRTSGFSYNEQFF. The DNA for the CDR3 is TGTGCCTGGACCAGGACTAGCGGATTCTCCTACAATGAGCAGTTCTTC. The chain carries TRBV30 and TRBJ2-1; 10 bases map to TRBD2. V gave up 4 bases and J gave up 0 bases; unmatched junction bases: 6. Looked up from germline, CDR1 is GTSNPN and CDR2 is SVGIG (reference sequence). The CDR3 length is 16 residues.

A few counts support this clone. This sequence joins TRBV21-1 and TRBJ1-3; the DNA was not used to check the table's D call, TRBD1. TRBV21-1 is deemed a pseudogene. The CDR3 contains 14 residues. CDR3 in DNA: TGTGCCAGCAGCGGGGCTCTTATTGGAAACACCATATATTTT. It yields the protein CASSGALIGNTIYF.

This sequence joins TRBV6-1 and TRBJ1-4; possible D gene TRBD1, 6 bases. The CDR3 totals 15 residues. V lost 3 bases to trimming and J lost 4 bases, with 12 bases between them. CDR1 MNHNS and CDR2 SASEGT come from the germline V gene. CDR3 coding DNA: TGTGCCAGCAGTGACGGGACACTCTTTAATGAAAAACTGTTTTTT. This codes for CASSDGTLFNEKLFF.

The chain carries TRBV4-1 and TRBJ2-2; 10 bases line up with TRBD2. V was pared by 1 base and J by 2 bases, with 13 bases of the junction left unmatched. Germline loops: CDR1 MGHRA, CDR2 YSYEKL. This CDR3 is built from 20 residues. CDR3 loop: CASSQVLLAGVGTNTGELFF. In DNA, the CDR3 is TGCGCCAGCAGCCAAGTTTTGCTAGCGGGAGTTGGGACTAACACCGGGGAGCTGTTTTTT.

The rearrangement links TRBV6-6 to TRBJ2-3; no firm D call. Trimming removed 6 bases from V and 6 bases from J, with 13 bases in between. Germline CDR1 reads MNHNY; CDR2 reads SVGAGI (reference sequence). The CDR3 consists of 13 residues. CDR3 DNA: TGTGCCAGCAGCCTAGGTGAAGAGGATACGCAGTATTTT. Translated, it gives CASSLGEEDTQYF.

This chain links TRBV28 with TRBJ1-3; D not resolved. CDR3 length: 14 amino acids. Trimming pared 0 bases from V and 8 bases from J, leaving 11 bases between. Germline V gives CDR1 MDHEN, CDR2 SYDVKM. The CDR3, as DNA: TGTGCCAGCAGTTTATGGGACGACCAGGACACCATATATTTT. This gives the protein CASSLWDDQDTIYF.

This CDR3 reads CASNYHYGYTF. The CDR3 DNA is TGTGCCAGCAATTACCACTATGGCTACACCTTC. The rearrangement uses TRBV2 and TRBJ1-2; the D is unclear. The CDR3 has 11 residues. V lost 7 bases to trimming and J lost 3 bases, with 6 bases between them. Germline V gene sequence: CDR1 SNHLY, CDR2 FYNNEI.

The J gene is TRBJ2-4, the V gene TRBV28; tentative D call: TRBD1 (6 bases). The CDR3 covers 17 residues. Germline CDR1 MDHEN, CDR2 SYDVKM. V lost 5 bases and J 0 bases, leaving 17 bases between the germline ends. This CDR3 reads CASSENRVAAAKNIQYF. CDR3 bases: TGTGCCAGCAGTGAGAACAGGGTCGCCGCAGCCAAAAACATTCAGTACTTC.

The chain uses TRBV5-1 and TRBJ1-4; 10 nucleotides align to TRBD1. The CDR3 length is 12 residues. Trimming cost V 7 bases and J 12 bases; bases outside gene matches: 6. The germline V gene encodes CDR1 SGHRS and CDR2 YFSETQ. CDR3 residues: CASRQGASELFF. In DNA form, the CDR3 reads TGCGCCAGCCGACAGGGGGCCAGCGAACTGTTTTTT.

This chain connects TRBV6-1 to TRBJ2-3; D is perhaps TRBD2 (5 bases). The CDR3 consists of 14 residues. CDR1 is MNHNS and CDR2 is SASEGT in the germline V gene. V lost 5 bases, J lost 0 bases, and 9 bases lay in between. The CDR3, as DNA: TGTGCCAGCAGTAAAAGCGGTAGCACAGATACGCAGTATTTT. As protein: CASSKSGSTDTQYF.